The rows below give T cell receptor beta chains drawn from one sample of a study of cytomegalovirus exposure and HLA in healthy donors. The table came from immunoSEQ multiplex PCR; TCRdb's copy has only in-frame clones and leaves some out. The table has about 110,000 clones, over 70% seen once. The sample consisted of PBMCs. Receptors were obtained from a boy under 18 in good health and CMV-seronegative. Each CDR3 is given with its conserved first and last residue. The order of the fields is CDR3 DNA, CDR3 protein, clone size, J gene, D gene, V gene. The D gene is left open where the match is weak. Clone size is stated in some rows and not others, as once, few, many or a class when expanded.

CDR3 DNA: TGTGCCAGCAGCGAGACTAGCGGGAGTAGCACAGATACGCAGTATTTT; CDR3 protein: CASSETSGSSTDTQYF; clone size: .; J gene: TRBJ2-3; D gene: TRBD2; V gene: TRBV7-3
CDR3 DNA: TGTGCCAGCAGCCGCCGAAGGGGAAGGGGGAACACTGAAGCTTTCTTT; CDR3 protein: CASSRRRGRGNTEAFF; clone size: .; J gene: TRBJ1-1; D gene: .; V gene: TRBV14
CDR3 DNA: TGTGCCAGCAGGATACAGGAGAACACTGAAGCTTTCTTT; CDR3 protein: CASRIQENTEAFF; clone size: .; J gene: TRBJ1-1; D gene: .; V gene: TRBV7-6
CDR3 DNA: TGTGCCAGCAGTGATGGCGCGGAAAGCTCCTACAATGAGCAGTTCTTC; CDR3 protein: CASSDGAESSYNEQFF; clone size: few; J gene: TRBJ2-1; D gene: .; V gene: TRBV6-4
CDR3 DNA: TGTGCCAGCAGTTGGGGGACAGGGGGCGATGAAAAACTGTTTTTT; CDR3 protein: CASSWGTGGDEKLFF; clone size: .; J gene: TRBJ1-4; D gene: TRBD1; V gene: TRBV28
CDR3 DNA: TGTGCCAGTAGTATAGTCTCAGGGGATGAGCAGTTCTTC; CDR3 protein: CASSIVSGDEQFF; clone size: .; J gene: TRBJ2-1; D gene: .; V gene: TRBV19
CDR3 DNA: TGCAGCGTTGACCCGGGACAGAACACTGAAGCTTTCTTT; CDR3 protein: CSVDPGQNTEAFF; clone size: .; J gene: TRBJ1-1; D gene: .; V gene: TRBV29-1
CDR3 DNA: TGCAGCGTTATCCCGGGAGCCGAGGTGAATGAGCAGTTCTTC; CDR3 protein: CSVIPGAEVNEQFF; clone size: .; J gene: TRBJ2-1; D gene: .; V gene: TRBV29-1
CDR3 DNA: TGTGCCCGATCGGTCTCGACTGGAAACACCATATATTTT; CDR3 protein: CARSVSTGNTIYF; clone size: .; J gene: TRBJ1-3; D gene: .; V gene: TRBV30
CDR3 DNA: TGTGCCAGCAGCTCGACCCCTGCAGGGGAGCAGTACTTC; CDR3 protein: CASSSTPAGEQYF; clone size: .; J gene: TRBJ2-7; D gene: .; V gene: TRBV5-6
CDR3 DNA: TGTGCCAGCAGCAGGACAGGGTTCGCGGGCACTGAAGCTTTCTTT; CDR3 protein: CASSRTGFAGTEAFF; clone size: few; J gene: TRBJ1-1; D gene: TRBD1; V gene: TRBV6-5
CDR3 DNA: TGTGCCAGCAGTTACTCGAGGCCGGCCGATGGCTACACCTTC; CDR3 protein: CASSYSRPADGYTF; clone size: few; J gene: TRBJ1-2; D gene: .; V gene: TRBV6-5
CDR3 DNA: TGTGCCAGCAGCTTTGAACAGGGTGGAGACACCATATATTTT; CDR3 protein: CASSFEQGGDTIYF; clone size: few; J gene: TRBJ1-3; D gene: .; V gene: TRBV5-4
CDR3 DNA: TGTGCCAGCAGTTACGGGGCTAGAAATCTCTACGAGCAGTACTTC; CDR3 protein: CASSYGARNLYEQYF; clone size: once; J gene: TRBJ2-7; D gene: .; V gene: TRBV6-5
CDR3 DNA: TGTGCCAGCTGGACTAGCGGGGGAGGAGAGACCCAGTACTTC; CDR3 protein: CASWTSGGGETQYF; clone size: once; J gene: TRBJ2-5; D gene: TRBD2; V gene: TRBV28
CDR3 DNA: TGTGCCAGCAAAACGACAGCCCATGGGGCTAATGAAAAACTGTTTTTT; CDR3 protein: CASKTTAHGANEKLFF; clone size: .; J gene: TRBJ1-4; D gene: .; V gene: TRBV2
CDR3 DNA: TGTGCCAGTTACGGGACAGCTGAAGCTTTCTTT; CDR3 protein: CASYGTAEAFF; clone size: .; J gene: TRBJ1-1; D gene: .; V gene: TRBV21-1
CDR3 DNA: TGTGCCAGCAGCGTAGGCCCTTGGGGACTAGCGTCCGAGCAGTACTTC; CDR3 protein: CASSVGPWGLASEQYF; clone size: .; J gene: TRBJ2-7; D gene: TRBD2; V gene: TRBV9
CDR3 DNA: TGTGCCAGTAGTATTCAAGGGTACGGGACTGGCAATCAGCCCCAGCATTTT; CDR3 protein: CASSIQGYGTGNQPQHF; clone size: .; J gene: TRBJ1-5; D gene: .; V gene: TRBV19
CDR3 DNA: TGTGCCAGTAGTACCTCTGATGAGGCCGGAGATACGCAGTATTTT; CDR3 protein: CASSTSDEAGDTQYF; clone size: .; J gene: TRBJ2-3; D gene: .; V gene: TRBV19
CDR3 DNA: TGTGCCACCAGCGGGATACTAGCGGGAGGGGGCCACGAGCAGTACTTC; CDR3 protein: CATSGILAGGGHEQYF; clone size: .; J gene: TRBJ2-7; D gene: TRBD2; V gene: TRBV15
CDR3 DNA: TGTGCCAGCAGCGTCCAACCAGGGGGAGGCTCCTACAATGAGCAGTTCTTC; CDR3 protein: CASSVQPGGGSYNEQFF; clone size: .; J gene: TRBJ2-1; D gene: .; V gene: TRBV9
CDR3 DNA: TGTGCCAGCAGACCACCCCGGGACAGGGTGGGTGGCTACACCTTC; CDR3 protein: CASRPPRDRVGGYTF; clone size: .; J gene: TRBJ1-2; D gene: TRBD1; V gene: TRBV6-5
CDR3 DNA: TGTGCCAGCAGTTTCCAAACAGGGGGATGGCAGACTAATGAAAAACTGTTTTTT; CDR3 protein: CASSFQTGGWQTNEKLFF; clone size: .; J gene: TRBJ1-4; D gene: TRBD1; V gene: TRBV28
CDR3 DNA: TGTGCCAGCAGCTTAGCCGCGTTCGAGGTTCCCGCCTATGGCTACACCTTC; CDR3 protein: CASSLAAFEVPAYGYTF; clone size: .; J gene: TRBJ1-2; D gene: .; V gene: TRBV11-3
CDR3 DNA: TGTGCCTGCGTAAATACAGAAACGAACACTGAAGCTTTCTTT; CDR3 protein: CACVNTETNTEAFF; clone size: .; J gene: TRBJ1-1; D gene: .; V gene: TRBV19
CDR3 DNA: TGTGCCAGCAGCCCTGGACAGGAGTTGAACACTGAAGCTTTCTTT; CDR3 protein: CASSPGQELNTEAFF; clone size: .; J gene: TRBJ1-1; D gene: TRBD1; V gene: TRBV7-8
CDR3 DNA: TGTGGGGGAGCGGGAGGGCCCCACAATGAGCAGTTCTTC; CDR3 protein: CGGAGGPHNEQFF; clone size: .; J gene: TRBJ2-1; D gene: TRBD2; V gene: TRBV15
CDR3 DNA: TGCGCCAGCAGGAGGGAGGGGAAGTTCTTC; CDR3 protein: CASRREGKFF; clone size: .; J gene: TRBJ2-1; D gene: TRBD2; V gene: TRBV10-1
CDR3 DNA: TGTGCCAGCCGGAGCACAGATACGCAGTATTTT; CDR3 protein: CASRSTDTQYF; clone size: .; J gene: TRBJ2-3; D gene: .; V gene: TRBV27
CDR3 DNA: TGTGCCAGCTCACCCCCAGGGGGCGGCAATCAGCCCCAGCATTTT; CDR3 protein: CASSPPGGGNQPQHF; clone size: .; J gene: TRBJ1-5; D gene: TRBD1; V gene: TRBV18
CDR3 DNA: TGTGCCAGCAGCTTAGACAGGTTTTTGTTGAGGACTGAAGCTTTCTTT; CDR3 protein: CASSLDRFLLRTEAFF; clone size: once; J gene: TRBJ1-1; D gene: .; V gene: TRBV7-9